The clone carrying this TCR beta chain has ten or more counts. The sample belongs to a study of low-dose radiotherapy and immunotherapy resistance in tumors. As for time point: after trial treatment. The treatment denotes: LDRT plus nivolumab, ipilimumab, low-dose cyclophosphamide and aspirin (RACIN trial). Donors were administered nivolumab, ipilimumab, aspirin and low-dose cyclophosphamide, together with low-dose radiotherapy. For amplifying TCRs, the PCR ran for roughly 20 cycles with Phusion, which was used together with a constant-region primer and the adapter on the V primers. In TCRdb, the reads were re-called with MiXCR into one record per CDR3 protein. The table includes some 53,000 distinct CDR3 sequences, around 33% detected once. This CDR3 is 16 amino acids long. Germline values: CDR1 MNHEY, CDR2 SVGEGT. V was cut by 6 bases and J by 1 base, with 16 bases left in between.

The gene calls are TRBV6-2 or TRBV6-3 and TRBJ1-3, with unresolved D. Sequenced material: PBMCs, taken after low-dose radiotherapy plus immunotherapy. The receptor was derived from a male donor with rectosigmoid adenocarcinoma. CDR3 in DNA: TGTGCCAGCAGCACCACTTCCCCGTTTTCTGGAAACACCATATATTTT. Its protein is CASSTTSPFSGNTIYF.